These 16 T cell receptor beta chains originate from one sample sequenced in a study of blood T cell repertoires in COVID-19. Clones were read by immunoSEQ multiplex PCR, and TCRdb kept only the in-frame ones, dropping some. Among 150,000 to 200,000 clones, 85% to 95% were seen once, and the ten largest hold under 2%. The sequenced material came from peripheral blood. These receptors came from a woman aged 60 to 75 with COVID-19, enrolled during active disease.

The genes are TRBV24-1 and TRBJ1-5; a possible D gene is TRBD1 (5 bases). Germline CDR1 and CDR2: KGHDR and SFDVKD. V dropped 4 bases and J dropped 10 bases, with 10 bases sitting between them. This CDR3 has 12 amino acids. DNA for the CDR3: TGTGCCACCAGTGAAGACAGTGGACCCCAGCATTTT. The encoded protein is CATSEDSGPQHF.

Only one count was recorded for this clone. The gene calls are TRBV4-1 and TRBJ1-2; D unresolved. The CDR3 spans 15 residues. Per the germline V gene, CDR1 is MGHRA and CDR2 is YSYEKL. V dropped 1 base and J dropped 7 bases, with 16 bases sitting between them. The CDR3 here is CASSQVGRWVLGYTF. The CDR3 nucleotides are TGCGCCAGCAGCCAAGTGGGCAGGTGGGTGCTTGGCTACACCTTC.

This sequence joins TRBV6-5 and TRBJ2-5, with a possible D match to TRBD2 (7 bases). V was clipped by 6 bases and J by 2 bases, with 16 bases between them. The germline V gene has CDR1 MNHEY and CDR2 SVGAGI. This CDR3 spans 15 amino acids. This chain's CDR3 is CASRPLRGAQETQYF. The CDR3 bases are TGTGCCAGCAGACCCCTTCGGGGGGCACAAGAGACCCAGTACTTC.

The chain links TRBV2 to TRBJ1-1; the D gene is possibly TRBD1 (5 bases). This CDR3 has 13 amino acids. Per the germline V gene, CDR1 is SNHLY and CDR2 is FYNNEI. The germline V and J ends were trimmed by 10 bases and 6 bases, with 18 bases remaining between them. This CDR3 is CATMNTAGSEAFF. CDR3 in DNA: TGTGCCACCATGAACACGGCAGGGTCTGAAGCTTTCTTT.

This chain links TRBV7-2 with TRBJ1-5; D call uncertain. This CDR3 has 15 residues. The germline V gene encodes CDR1 SGHTA and CDR2 FQGNSA. Trimming took 2 bases from V and 0 from J, leaving 8 bases between them. CDR3 in DNA: TGTGCCAGCAGCTTAATGGGCTATAGCAATCAGCCCCAGCATTTT. Translated, it gives CASSLMGYSNQPQHF.

This chain connects TRBV7-2 to TRBJ1-5; TRBD1 is a possible D gene (5 bases). The CDR3 extends over 13 amino acids. Trimming took 0 bases from V and 7 from J, leaving 7 bases between them. Germline lookup yields CDR1 SGHTA and CDR2 FQGNSA. CDR3 DNA sequence: TGTGCCAGCAGCTTAGCCGACAGACAGCCCCAGCATTTT. This codes for CASSLADRQPQHF.

The chain employs TRBV11-2 and TRBJ2-4; 8 positions match TRBD2. The germline V gene encodes CDR1 SGHAT and CDR2 FQNNGV. CDR3 length: 12 amino acids. V was clipped by 10 bases and J by 5 bases; unmatched bases: 4. The CDR3 is CAIPGGQNIQYF. DNA for the CDR3: TGTGCCATCCCGGGAGGGCAAAACATTCAGTACTTC.

V is TRBV9 and J is TRBJ2-1, with D hard to call. Trimming cost V 4 bases and J 6 bases, with 11 bases left between them. CDR3 length: 13 amino acids. Germline V gene data show CDR1 as SGDLS and CDR2 as YYNGEE. The CDR3 sequence: CASSLNSLNEQFF. The CDR3 DNA sequence: TGTGCCAGCAGCCTAAACTCGCTCAATGAGCAGTTCTTC.

This clone appeared a few times. The chain links TRBV7-8 to TRBJ1-2; no firm D call. CDR3 length: 15 amino acids. Trimming took 8 bases from V and 4 from J, leaving 20 bases between them. Per germline, CDR1 SGHVS and CDR2 FQNEAQ. The CDR3 spells CASLPEGTSLYGYTF. DNA for the CDR3: TGTGCCAGCCTCCCAGAGGGCACATCCCTCTATGGCTACACCTTC.

The chain links TRBV7-2 to TRBJ1-4; D not certain. The CDR3 is 13 amino acids. Trimming stripped 5 bases from V and 8 bases from J, with 12 bases between. Germline CDR1 reads SGHTA; CDR2 reads FQGNSA. CDR3 in amino acids: CASSPPRGEKLFF. The CDR3 DNA reads as TGTGCCAGCAGCCCCCCTCGAGGAGAAAAACTGTTTTTT.

The chain has TRBV5-1 and TRBJ2-3; D is ambiguous. Germline V lookup: CDR1 SGHRS, CDR2 YFSETQ. Trimming stripped 1 base from V and 0 bases from J, with 9 bases between. There are 15 residues in the CDR3. This chain's CDR3 is CASSLLTPSTDTQYF. CDR3 sequence (DNA): TGCGCCAGCAGCTTGTTGACACCTAGCACAGATACGCAGTATTTT.

This chain links TRBV10-3 with TRBJ2-5, with 12 bases aligning to TRBD2. CDR3 length: 14 residues. V dropped 7 bases and J dropped 4; count of bases not matched to a gene: 4. The V gene's germline CDR1 is ENHRY and CDR2 SYGVKD. The CDR3 bases are TGTGCCATCAAAGGACTAGCGGGGTCAGAGACCCAGTACTTC. As protein: CAIKGLAGSETQYF.

The DNA for the CDR3 is TGTGCCAGCAGCTCGCGGGGGGCGTCTCCGGGCTACACCTTC. Encoded protein: CASSSRGASPGYTF. The chain carries TRBV7-8 and TRBJ1-2; D is possibly TRBD1 (6 bases). Per germline, CDR1 SGHVS and CDR2 FQNEAQ. V dropped 4 bases and J dropped 8 bases, with 17 bases sitting between them. The CDR3 runs 14 residues.

This clone appeared once. The chain carries TRBV19 and TRBJ1-2; the D gene is possibly TRBD1 (6 bases). Per the germline V gene, CDR1 is LNHDA and CDR2 is SQIVND (reference sequence). V was trimmed by 6 bases and J by 2 bases, leaving 19 bases between them. This CDR3 has 16 residues. CDR3 protein: CASSAQQGGRNYGYTF. The CDR3 DNA sequence: TGTGCCAGTAGCGCCCAACAGGGAGGGCGGAACTATGGCTACACCTTC. Supplemented by reference TRBV19 and TRBJ1-2, the full variable domain reads DGGITQSPKYLFRKEGQNVTLSCEQNLNHDAMYWYRQDPGQGLRLIYYSQIVNDFQKGDIAEGYSVSREKKESFPLTVTSAQKNPTAFYLCASSAQQGGRNYGYTFGSGTRLTVV.

The chain couples TRBV27 to TRBJ1-6, with D tentatively TRBD1 (6 bases). Germline values: CDR1 MNHEY, CDR2 SMNVEV (reference sequence). This CDR3 contains 14 residues. Trimming removed 5 bases at V and 9 bases at J, with 14 bases between. In DNA form, the CDR3 reads TGTGCCAGCAGTACCGCCTACAGGGTTTCACCCCTCCACTTT. Its translation: CASSTAYRVSPLHF.

The chain recombines TRBV5-1 with TRBJ2-4; a weak D match, TRBD1 (6 bases). The germline V gene encodes CDR1 SGHRS and CDR2 YFSETQ. The CDR3 loop spans 14 amino acids. V lost 4 bases to trimming and J lost 9 bases, with 17 bases between them. CDR3 sequence: CASSQGQGSSIQYF. CDR3 DNA sequence: TGCGCCAGCAGCCAGGGACAAGGGAGCTCCATTCAGTACTTC.